The TCR beta chain described here comes from a study of patients and donors after allogeneic stem cell transplantation. TCRdb ran MiXCR on the RT-PCR reads and lists one entry per CDR3 protein. The sample includes roughly 230,000 distinct CDR3 sequences, about 14% seen only once; the top ten take 9.5% to 13%. Trimming at V came to 4 bases and at J to 2 bases, leaving 7 bases not matched to a gene. This CDR3 is built from 15 residues. CDR1 SGHRS and CDR2 YFSETQ come from the germline V gene. This clonotype showed up many times. Sequenced: blood, either unsorted or a sorted T cell fraction (not recorded which). The chain joins TRBV5-1 to TRBJ2-3; TRBD1 matches at 7 bases. The receptor's source is a human donor who was either an allogeneic HSCT recipient or a stem cell or donor lymphocyte infusion donor (not recorded which). It is not recorded whose cells these are; they may come from a transplant donor. The CDR3 bases are TGCGCCAGCAGCCCGACAGGGAGAAACACAGATACGCAGTATTTT. It encodes CASSPTGRNTDTQYF.